Described below is a single T cell receptor beta chain sequence and its context. Its target is unknown. This sample was taken from a study of cytomegalovirus exposure and HLA in healthy donors. Study findings and constraints: In a later analysis, several top co-occurrence clusters appeared linked to parvovirus B19, influenza, CMV and Epstein-Barr virus.

It was with 60 Vbeta and 13 Jbeta primers that the PCR ran. Produced via immunoSEQ multiplex PCR; TCRdb's table is partial and in-frame only. The sample has about 150,000 clones, around 74% seen once. In germline, CDR1 is MNHEY, CDR2 SVGAGI. V lost 2 bases, J lost 4 bases, and 12 bases lay in between. The CDR3 totals 15 residues. These donors, healthy bone marrow donors, were studied. There were likely unrecorded immune exposures, though donors were nominally healthy when sampled. The TCR sequence derives from a man aged 50 to 60 in good health and CMV-seropositive. The genes are TRBV6-5 and TRBJ1-3; D is possibly TRBD1 (6 bases). The sequenced sample consisted of PBMCs. CDR3 sequence: CASSYTGISGNTIYF. The CDR3 DNA reads TGTGCCAGCAGTTACACAGGGATCTCGGGAAACACCATATATTTT.